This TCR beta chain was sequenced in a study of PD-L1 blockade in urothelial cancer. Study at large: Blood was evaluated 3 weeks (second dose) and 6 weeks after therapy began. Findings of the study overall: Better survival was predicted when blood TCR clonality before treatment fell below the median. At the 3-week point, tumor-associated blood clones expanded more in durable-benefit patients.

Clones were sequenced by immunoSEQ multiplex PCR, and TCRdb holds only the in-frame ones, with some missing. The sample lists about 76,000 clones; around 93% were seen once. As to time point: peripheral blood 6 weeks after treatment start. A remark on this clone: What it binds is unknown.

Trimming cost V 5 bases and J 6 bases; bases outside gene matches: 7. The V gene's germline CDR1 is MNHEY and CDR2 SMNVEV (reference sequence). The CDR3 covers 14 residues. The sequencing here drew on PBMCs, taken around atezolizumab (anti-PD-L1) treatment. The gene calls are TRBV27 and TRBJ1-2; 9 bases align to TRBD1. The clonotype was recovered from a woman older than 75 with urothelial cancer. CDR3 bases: TGTGCCAGCAGTGCACAACAGGGGGCGGATGGCTACACCTTC. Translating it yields CASSAQQGADGYTF.